This record concerns one T cell receptor (beta chain) sequence. The antigen remains undetermined. As processed by the authors: Sample-level TCR yields exhibited a median of around 100,000, with a range of 23,224 to 690,600. Using its own MiXCR run on the RACE reads, TCRdb lists one record per CDR3 protein. TCRdb assigned the V and J calls; the authors' analysis was not used. Counted here are some 330,000 distinct CDR3 sequences, 4.5% to 7% occurring once; the ten biggest clones make up over 7%. The data were taken from a study of human T cells and chemical hapten exposure. Notes on the study in general: A positive correlation with patch test score was shown by PT1 expanded TCR counts.

Time point reported: pre-sensitization, week 0. Treatment indicated: therapeutic diphenylcyclopropenone sensitization with weekly scalp DPC. Blood collection took place prior to placing each patch test. The CDR3 has 16 amino acids. V was cut by 3 bases and J by 5 bases, with 19 bases left in between. CDR1 and CDR2 (germline): SEHNR, FQNEAQ (reference sequence). The clonotype comes from a woman in her late teens or twenties with alopecia areata. Some clones in this sample may be carry-over from other donors' samples. Material: whole blood, obtained in connection with sensitization to the hapten diphenylcyclopropenone (DPC). This chain joins TRBV7-9 and TRBJ1-1; D is undetermined. The CDR3 here is CASSLISPGVGTEAFF. CDR3 DNA sequence: TGTGCCAGCAGCTTGATTTCGCCCGGGGTTGGAACTGAAGCTTTCTTT.